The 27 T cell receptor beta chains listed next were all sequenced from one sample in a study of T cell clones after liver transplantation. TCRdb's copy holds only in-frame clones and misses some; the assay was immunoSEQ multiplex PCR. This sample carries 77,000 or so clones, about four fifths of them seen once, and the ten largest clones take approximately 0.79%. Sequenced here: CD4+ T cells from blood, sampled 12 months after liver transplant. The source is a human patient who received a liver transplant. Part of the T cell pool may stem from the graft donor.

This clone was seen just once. The CDR3 is CAMAGLGNYEQYF. CDR3 DNA: TGTGCCATGGCGGGACTAGGAAACTACGAGCAGTACTTC. The chain links TRBV2 to TRBJ2-7, with TRBD2 matching over 8 bases. Germline loops: CDR1 SNHLY, CDR2 FYNNEI. Germline trimming cut 10 bases from V and 3 bases from J; bases unmatched to any gene: 8. The CDR3 spans 13 residues.

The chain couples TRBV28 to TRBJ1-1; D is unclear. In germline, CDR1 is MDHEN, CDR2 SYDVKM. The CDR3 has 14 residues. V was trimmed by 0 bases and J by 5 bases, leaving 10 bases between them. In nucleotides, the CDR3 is TGTGCCAGCAGTTTATGGGGTTGGAGGACTGAAGCTTTCTTT. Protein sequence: CASSLWGWRTEAFF.

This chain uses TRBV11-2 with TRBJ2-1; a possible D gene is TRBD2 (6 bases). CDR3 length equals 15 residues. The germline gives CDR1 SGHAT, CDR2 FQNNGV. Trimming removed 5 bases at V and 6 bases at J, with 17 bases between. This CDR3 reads CASSPIGGGRNEQFF. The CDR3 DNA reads TGTGCCAGCAGCCCAATCGGAGGAGGGCGCAATGAGCAGTTCTTC.

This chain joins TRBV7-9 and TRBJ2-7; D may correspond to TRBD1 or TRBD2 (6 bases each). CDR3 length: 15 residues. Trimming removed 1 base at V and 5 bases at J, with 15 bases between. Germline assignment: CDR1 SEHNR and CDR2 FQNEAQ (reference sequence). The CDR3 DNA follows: TGTGCCAGCAGCTTAGTACGGGGGCAGGGTCACGAGCAGTACTTC. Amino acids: CASSLVRGQGHEQYF.

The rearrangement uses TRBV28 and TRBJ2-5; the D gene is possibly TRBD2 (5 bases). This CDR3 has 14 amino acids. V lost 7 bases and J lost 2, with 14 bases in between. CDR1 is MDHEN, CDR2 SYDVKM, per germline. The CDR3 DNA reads TGTGCCAGCACCCAAGGAGGACCACAAGAGACCCAGTACTTC. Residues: CASTQGGPQETQYF.

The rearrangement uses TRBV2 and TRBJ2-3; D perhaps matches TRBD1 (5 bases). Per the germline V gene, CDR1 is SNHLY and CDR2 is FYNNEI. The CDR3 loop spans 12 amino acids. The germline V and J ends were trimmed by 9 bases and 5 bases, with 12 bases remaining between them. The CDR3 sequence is CASGATGDTQYF. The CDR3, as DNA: TGTGCCAGTGGGGCGACGGGAGATACGCAGTATTTT. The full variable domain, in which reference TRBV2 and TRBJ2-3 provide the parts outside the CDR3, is EPEVTQTPSHQVTQMGQEVILRCVPISNHLYFYWYRQILGQKVEFLVSFYNNEISEKSEIFDDQFSVERPDGSNFTLKIRSTKLEDSAMYFCASGATGDTQYFGPGTRLTVL.

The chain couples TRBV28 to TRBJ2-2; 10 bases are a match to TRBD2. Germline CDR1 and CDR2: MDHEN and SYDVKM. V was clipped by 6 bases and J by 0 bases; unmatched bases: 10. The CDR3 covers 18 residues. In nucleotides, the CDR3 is TGTGCCAGCAGACCGGGACTAGCGCACACAGCGAACACCGGGGAGCTGTTTTTT. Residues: CASRPGLAHTANTGELFF.

The CDR3 sequence: CASSLGLPGLNEKLFF. The CDR3 DNA follows: TGTGCCAGCAGTTTGGGGCTGCCCGGGCTTAATGAAAAACTGTTTTTT. The J gene is TRBJ1-4, the V gene TRBV28, with D possibly TRBD1 on 5 matching bases. The CDR3 runs to 16 residues. Trimming took 3 bases from V and 4 from J, leaving 15 bases between them. CDR1 is MDHEN and CDR2 is SYDVKM in the germline V gene.

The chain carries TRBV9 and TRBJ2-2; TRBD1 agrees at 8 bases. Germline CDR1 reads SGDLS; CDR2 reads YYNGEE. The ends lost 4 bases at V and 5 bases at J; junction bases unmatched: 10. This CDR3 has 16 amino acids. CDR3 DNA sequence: TGTGCCAGCAGCTTTTGGGACAGGAGGAGGACCGGGGAGCTGTTTTTT. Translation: CASSFWDRRRTGELFF.

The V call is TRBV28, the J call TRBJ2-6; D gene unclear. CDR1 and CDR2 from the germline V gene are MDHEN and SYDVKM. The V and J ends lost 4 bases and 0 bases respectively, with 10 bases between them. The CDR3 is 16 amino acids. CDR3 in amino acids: CASSSPRYSGANVLTF. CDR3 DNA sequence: TGTGCCAGCAGTTCCCCGCGGTACTCTGGGGCCAACGTCCTGACTTTC.

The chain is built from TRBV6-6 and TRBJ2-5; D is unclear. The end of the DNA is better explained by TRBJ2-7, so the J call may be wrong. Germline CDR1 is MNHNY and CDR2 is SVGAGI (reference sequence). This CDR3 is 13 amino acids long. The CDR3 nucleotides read TGTGCCAGCAGTTGGGTGAGCTCCTACGAGCAGTACTTC. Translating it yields CASSWVSSYEQYF.

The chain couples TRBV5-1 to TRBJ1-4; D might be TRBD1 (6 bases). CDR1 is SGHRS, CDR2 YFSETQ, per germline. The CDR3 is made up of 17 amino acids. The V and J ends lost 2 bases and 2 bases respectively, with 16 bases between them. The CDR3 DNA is TGCGCCAGCAGCTTTTCCCCACGCGGGGGCACTAATGAAAAACTGTTTTTT. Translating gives CASSFSPRGGTNEKLFF. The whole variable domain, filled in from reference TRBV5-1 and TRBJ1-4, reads KAGVTQTPRYLIKTRGQQVTLSCSPISGHRSVSWYQQTPGQGLQFLFEYFSETQRNKGNFPGRFSGRQFSNSRSEMNVSTLELGDSALYLCASSFSPRGGTNEKLFFGSGTQLSVL.

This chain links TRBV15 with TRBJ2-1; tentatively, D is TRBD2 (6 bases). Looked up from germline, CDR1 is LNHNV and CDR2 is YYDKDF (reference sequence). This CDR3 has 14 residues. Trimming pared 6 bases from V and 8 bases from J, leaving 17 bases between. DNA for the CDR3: TGTGCCACCAGATTCCGGGACTCGGGCGATGAGCAGTTCTTC. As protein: CATRFRDSGDEQFF.

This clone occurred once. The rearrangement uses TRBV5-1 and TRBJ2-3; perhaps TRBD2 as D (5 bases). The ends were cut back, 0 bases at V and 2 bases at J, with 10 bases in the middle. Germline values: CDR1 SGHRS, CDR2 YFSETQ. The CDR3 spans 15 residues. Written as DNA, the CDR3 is TGCGCCAGCAGCTTGGCCCTAGCCATCACAGATACGCAGTATTTT. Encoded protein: CASSLALAITDTQYF.

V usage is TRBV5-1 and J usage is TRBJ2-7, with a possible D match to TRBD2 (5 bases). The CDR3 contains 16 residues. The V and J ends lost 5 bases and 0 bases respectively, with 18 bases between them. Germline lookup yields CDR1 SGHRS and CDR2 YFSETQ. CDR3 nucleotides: TGCGCCAGCAGAGTCCAAGCGGCCAGCTTCTCCTACGAGCAGTACTTC. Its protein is CASRVQAASFSYEQYF.

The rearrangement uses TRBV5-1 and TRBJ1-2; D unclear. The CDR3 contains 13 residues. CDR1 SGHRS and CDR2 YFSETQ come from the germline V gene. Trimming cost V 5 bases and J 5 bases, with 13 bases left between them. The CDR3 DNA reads TGCGCCAGCAGTTCGGACGGAGGGTATGGCTACACCTTC. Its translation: CASSSDGGYGYTF.

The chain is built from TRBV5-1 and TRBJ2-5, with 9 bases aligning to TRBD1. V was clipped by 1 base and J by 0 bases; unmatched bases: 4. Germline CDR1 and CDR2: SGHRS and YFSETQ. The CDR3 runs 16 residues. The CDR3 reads CASSLIDRGYQETQYF. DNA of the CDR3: TGCGCCAGCAGCTTGATCGACAGGGGGTACCAAGAGACCCAGTACTTC.

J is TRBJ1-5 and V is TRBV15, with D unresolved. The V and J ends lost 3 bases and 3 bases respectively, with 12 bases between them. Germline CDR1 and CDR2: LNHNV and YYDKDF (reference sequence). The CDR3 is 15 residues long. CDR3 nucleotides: TGTGCCACCAGCAGCTACGAACCTCACAATCAGCCCCAGCATTTT. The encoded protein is CATSSYEPHNQPQHF.

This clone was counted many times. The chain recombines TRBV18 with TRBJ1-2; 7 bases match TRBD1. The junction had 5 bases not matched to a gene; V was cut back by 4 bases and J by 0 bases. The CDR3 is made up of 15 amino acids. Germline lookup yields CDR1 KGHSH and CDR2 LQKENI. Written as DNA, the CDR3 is TGTGCCAGCTCACTCGGACAGGCGTCTAACTATGGCTACACCTTC. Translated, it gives CASSLGQASNYGYTF.

CDR3 DNA sequence: TGTGCCTGGAGGGGCTTCCACAATGAGCAGTTCTTC. This sequence encodes CAWRGFHNEQFF. The gene calls are TRBV30 and TRBJ2-1; D is unresolved. The CDR3 consists of 12 residues. Germline V gene lookup returns CDR1 GTSNPN and CDR2 SVGIG (reference sequence). Trimming shortened V by 3 bases and J by 5 bases, and 8 bases separated the two germline ends.

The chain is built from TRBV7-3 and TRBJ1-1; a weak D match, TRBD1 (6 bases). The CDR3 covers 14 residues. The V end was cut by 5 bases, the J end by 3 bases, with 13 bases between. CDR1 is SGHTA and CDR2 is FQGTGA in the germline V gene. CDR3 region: CASSTHGQYTEAFF. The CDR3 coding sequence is TGTGCCAGCAGCACACACGGACAGTACACTGAAGCTTTCTTT.

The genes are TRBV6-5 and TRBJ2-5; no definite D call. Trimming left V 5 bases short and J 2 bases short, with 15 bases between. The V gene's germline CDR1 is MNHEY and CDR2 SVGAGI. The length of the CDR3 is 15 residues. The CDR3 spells CASSVSYARQETQYF. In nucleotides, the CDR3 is TGTGCCAGCAGTGTTTCGTACGCAAGACAAGAGACCCAGTACTTC.

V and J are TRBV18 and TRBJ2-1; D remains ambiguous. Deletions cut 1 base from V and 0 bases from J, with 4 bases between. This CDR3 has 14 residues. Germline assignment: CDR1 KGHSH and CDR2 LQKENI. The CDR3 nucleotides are TGTGCCAGCTCACCACTGAGCTCCTACAATGAGCAGTTCTTC. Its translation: CASSPLSSYNEQFF. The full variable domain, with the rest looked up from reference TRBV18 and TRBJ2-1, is NAGVMQNPRHLVRRRGQEARLRCSPMKGHSHVYWYRQLPEEGLKFMVYLQKENIIDESGMPKERFSAEFPKEGPSILRIQQVVRGDSAAYFCASSPLSSYNEQFFGPGTRLTVL.

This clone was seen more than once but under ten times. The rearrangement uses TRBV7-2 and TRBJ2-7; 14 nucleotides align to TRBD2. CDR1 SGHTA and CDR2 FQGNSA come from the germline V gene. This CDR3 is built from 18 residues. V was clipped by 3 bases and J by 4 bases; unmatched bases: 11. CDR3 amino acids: CASSLFSGTSGSPYEQYF. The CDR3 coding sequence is TGTGCCAGCAGCTTGTTTTCCGGGACTAGCGGGAGCCCTTACGAGCAGTACTTC.

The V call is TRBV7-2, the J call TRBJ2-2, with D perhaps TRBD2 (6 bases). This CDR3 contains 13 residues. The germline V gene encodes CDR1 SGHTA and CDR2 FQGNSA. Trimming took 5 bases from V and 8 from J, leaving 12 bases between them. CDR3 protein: CASSPLAGGELFF. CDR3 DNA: TGTGCCAGCAGCCCACTAGCCGGAGGGGAGCTGTTTTTT.

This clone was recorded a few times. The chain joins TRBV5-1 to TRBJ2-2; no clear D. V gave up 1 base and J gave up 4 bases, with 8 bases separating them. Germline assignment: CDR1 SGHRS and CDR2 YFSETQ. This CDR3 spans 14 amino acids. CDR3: CASSLSGTTGELFF. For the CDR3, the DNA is TGCGCCAGCAGCTTGTCAGGTACCACCGGGGAGCTGTTTTTT.

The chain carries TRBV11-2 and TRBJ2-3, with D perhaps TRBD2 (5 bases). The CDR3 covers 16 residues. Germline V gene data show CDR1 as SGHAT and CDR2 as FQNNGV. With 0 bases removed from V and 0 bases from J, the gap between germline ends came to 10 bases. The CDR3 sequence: CASSLDGRGSTDTQYF. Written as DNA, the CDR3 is TGTGCCAGCAGCTTAGATGGACGGGGTAGCACAGATACGCAGTATTTT.